This T cell receptor beta chain was identified in a study of Ad26.COV2.S vaccination and SARS-CoV-2 variants. The wider study: Participant was drawn from the COV1001 Ad26.COV2.S trial arm. Overall study findings and caveats: Vaccine recipients surpassed placebo recipients in spike-specific TCR breadth.

A word on this clone: What it binds is not known.

Treatment here: some 20 received Ad26.COV2.S at low or high dose, single or two shots; several received placebo; per-sample allocation not given. The samples date from day 63 after the first vaccine or placebo injection. An Ad26 vector that expressed Wuhan-strain SARS-CoV-2 spike constituted the vaccine. Here immunoSEQ multiplex PCR was the method, and the copy in TCRdb shows in-frame clones only, minus some. The table shows a few hundred thousand clones, with 89% occurring only once. This specimen was peripheral blood, taken in a trial of Ad26.COV2.S vaccine versus placebo. The source is a person between 18 and 60 years old who received the Ad26.COV2.S COVID-19 vaccine or a placebo.

In DNA, the CDR3 is TGTGCCAGCAGTGAATACGGGCATGCAACTAATGAAAAACTGTTTTTT. Its protein product is CASSEYGHATNEKLFF. The chain uses TRBV25-1 and TRBJ1-4; unclear D gene. The CDR3 sequence is 16 residues long. V lost 0 bases, J lost 0 bases, and 8 bases lay in between. From germline, CDR1 is MGHDK and CDR2 SYGVNS.